The 29 T cell receptor beta chains below all came from one sample that was sequenced in a study of spatial heterogeneity in lung cancer. The time point: sample taken at primary tumor resection. No cell sorting; template was whole RNA from tumor, lung tissue or PBMC. TCRdb redid the calling of the 5' RACE reads with MiXCR, one entry per CDR3 protein. The sample consists of tens of thousands of distinct CDR3 sequences, over 9.5% of them appearing once. The source was PBMCs, collected at surgery. Receptors originate from a male donor with early-stage non-small cell lung cancer.

This clonotype occurred a few times. The chain uses TRBV28 and TRBJ2-2; no clear D gene. The V and J ends lost 6 bases and 1 base respectively, with 12 bases between them. The germline CDR1 and CDR2 sequences are MDHEN and SYDVKM. The CDR3 totals 15 residues. The CDR3 sequence is CASSSVMENTGELFF. The CDR3 nucleotides read TGTGCCAGCAGCTCTGTAATGGAGAACACCGGGGAGCTGTTTTTT.

This clonotype was detected ten times or more. This chain connects TRBV4-3 to TRBJ1-4; tentative D call: TRBD1 (5 bases). Germline V gives CDR1 LGHNA, CDR2 YSLEER. The CDR3 consists of 15 residues. The V end was cut by 4 bases, the J end by 6 bases, with 15 bases between. The CDR3 reads CASSLFDSLDEKLFF. The DNA for the CDR3 is TGCGCCAGCAGCCTATTCGACAGTCTGGATGAAAAACTGTTTTTT.

This clonotype has a count of ten or more. The chain employs TRBV7-3 and TRBJ2-2; no definite D call. The CDR3 totals 15 residues. Between the trimmed V and J ends, which lost 0 bases and 5 bases, there was a span of 10 bases. Germline V lookup: CDR1 SGHTA, CDR2 FQGTGA. CDR3 coding DNA: TGTGCCAGCAGCTTAACTGCAATAGGAACCGGGGAGCTGTTTTTT. Amino acid sequence: CASSLTAIGTGELFF.

This clonotype was seen ten or more times. The CDR3 region has the DNA TGTGCCAGCAGTTCCCCGGACAGGTCCAAACTGTTTTTT. Amino acids: CASSSPDRSKLFF. The V and J genes are TRBV28 and TRBJ1-4; TRBD1 matches at 7 bases. CDR1 is MDHEN and CDR2 is SYDVKM in the germline V gene. The CDR3 runs to 13 residues. Trimming removed 4 bases from V and 11 bases from J; junction bases left unmatched: 7.

This clonotype was detected ten times or more. The gene calls are TRBV29-1 and TRBJ1-3; D uncertain. The CDR3 runs to 13 residues. V dropped 4 bases and J dropped 2 bases, with 9 bases sitting between them. Germline V gives CDR1 SQVTM, CDR2 ANQGSEA. The CDR3 nucleotides read TGCAGCGTTGCGGAGTTTACTGGAAACACCATATATTTT. Encoded protein: CSVAEFTGNTIYF.

This chain connects TRBV20-1 to TRBJ2-3; D ambiguous. The V gene lost 3 bases and the J gene lost 6 bases, with 7 bases spanning the gap. This CDR3 is built from 11 residues. Germline values: CDR1 DFQATT, CDR2 SNEGSKA (reference sequence). CDR3 amino acids: CSASSADTQYF. The DNA of the CDR3 is TGCAGTGCTAGTTCGGCGGATACGCAGTATTTT.

The chain couples TRBV6-6 to TRBJ2-1, with 9 bases lining up with TRBD2. V lost 0 bases to trimming and J lost 2 bases; unmatched junction nucleotides: 2. This CDR3 spans 16 amino acids. Germline V gene sequence: CDR1 MNHNY, CDR2 SVGAGI (reference sequence). CDR3 nucleotide sequence: TGTGCCAGCAGTTACTCGATAGCGGGGGCCTACAATGAGCAGTTCTTC. Translated: CASSYSIAGAYNEQFF.

This clonotype has a count of ten or more. The chain combines TRBV6-2 or TRBV6-3 with TRBJ2-7; 12 positions agree with TRBD2. The CDR3 is 18 amino acids. Trimming at V came to 0 bases and at J to 3 bases, leaving 9 bases not matched to a gene. Germline V gives CDR1 MNHEY, CDR2 SVGEGT. Here the CDR3 reads CASSYSPLTSGSLYEQYF. As DNA, the CDR3 is TGTGCCAGCAGTTACTCCCCCCTGACTAGCGGGAGTCTCTACGAGCAGTACTTC.

The V call is TRBV28, the J call TRBJ2-3; D unresolved. There are 13 residues in the CDR3. The germline gives CDR1 MDHEN, CDR2 SYDVKM. The V gene lost 6 bases and the J gene lost 3 bases, with 10 bases spanning the gap. The CDR3 protein is CASSLWQTDTQYF. The CDR3 region has the DNA TGTGCCAGCAGCCTCTGGCAGACAGATACGCAGTATTTT.

This chain connects TRBV15 to TRBJ2-1; D remains unclear. Trimming removed 1 base at V and 5 bases at J, with 6 bases between. This CDR3 has 13 amino acids. CDR1 is LNHNV, CDR2 YYDKDF, per germline (reference sequence). This CDR3 is CATSRGTDNEQFF. DNA of the CDR3: TGTGCCACCAGCAGAGGCACGGACAATGAGCAGTTCTTC.

The J gene is TRBJ2-4, the V gene TRBV3-1; D is unresolved. The CDR3 length is 14 residues. Germline V gene lookup returns CDR1 LGHDT and CDR2 YNNKEL (reference sequence). The V and J ends lost 1 base and 2 bases respectively, with 6 bases between them. In nucleotides, the CDR3 is TGTGCCAGCAGCCAAGGACACTCCAAAAACATTCAGTACTTC. Protein product: CASSQGHSKNIQYF.

The rearrangement links TRBV5-8 to TRBJ2-5, with D possibly being TRBD2 (6 bases). The CDR3 runs 14 residues. Trimming took off 5 bases at V and 0 bases at J, with 11 bases between the two ends. The germline gives CDR1 SGHTS, CDR2 YDEGEE. The CDR3 DNA reads as TGTGCCAGCAGACCAGGGAGGTACCAAGAGACCCAGTACTTC. This codes for CASRPGRYQETQYF.

This clonotype was found a few times. This rearrangement joins TRBV12-3 or TRBV12-4 to TRBJ2-1, with unresolved D. The CDR3 is 12 amino acids. Trimming cost V 3 bases and J 7 bases, with 7 bases left between them. The CDR3 DNA sequence: TGTGCCAGCAGTTTGCCCCCAAATGAGCAGTTCTTC. This codes for CASSLPPNEQFF.

In its sample, this clonotype was seen a few times. The rearrangement uses TRBV29-1 and TRBJ2-1; a weak D match, TRBD1 (6 bases). V was pared by 4 bases and J by 4 bases, with 17 bases between. The CDR3 consists of 15 residues. From germline, CDR1 is SQVTM and CDR2 ANQGSEA. The CDR3 is CSVVLGLDSYNEQFF. Written as DNA, the CDR3 is TGCAGCGTTGTTTTGGGTTTGGACAGTTACAATGAGCAGTTCTTC.

This clonotype has ten or more counts. The chain has TRBV28 and TRBJ2-7; tentatively, D is TRBD1 or TRBD2 (5 bases each). V was cut by 4 bases and J by 4 bases, with 17 bases left in between. The CDR3 extends over 15 amino acids. Germline CDR1 is MDHEN and CDR2 is SYDVKM. The CDR3 sequence: CASSSPGPVGYEQYF. DNA of the CDR3: TGTGCCAGCAGTTCCCCGGGGCCAGTGGGATACGAGCAGTACTTC.

At least ten counts were recorded for this clonotype. The genes are TRBV3-1 and TRBJ2-7; 8 nucleotides match TRBD1. CDR1 is LGHDT and CDR2 is YNNKEL in the germline V gene (reference sequence). CDR3 length: 17 residues. Trimming removed 4 bases from V and 2 bases from J; junction bases left unmatched: 13. CDR3: CASSRQKQTGVPYEQYF. CDR3 in DNA: TGTGCCAGCAGCCGACAGAAACAGACAGGGGTTCCCTACGAGCAGTACTTC.

The chain recombines TRBV7-2 with TRBJ2-2; D is uncertain. The CDR3 loop spans 16 amino acids. Germline V gene lookup returns CDR1 SGHTA and CDR2 FQGNSA. V was clipped by 5 bases and J by 4 bases, with 17 bases between them. CDR3 amino acids: CASSLGQQGSTGELFF. The CDR3 nucleotides are TGTGCCAGCAGCCTGGGCCAGCAAGGAAGCACCGGGGAGCTGTTTTTT. The full variable domain, with the rest looked up from reference TRBV7-2 and TRBJ2-2, is GAGVSQSPSNKVTEKGKDVELRCDPISGHTALYWYRQSLGQGLEFLIYFQGNSAPDKSGLPSDRFSAERTGGSVSTLTIQRTQQEDSAVYLCASSLGQQGSTGELFFGEGSRLTVL.

This clonotype was observed at least ten times. This rearrangement joins TRBV6-5 to TRBJ2-2, with D perhaps matching TRBD2 (5 bases). The CDR3 runs 14 residues. Trimming shortened V by 5 bases and J by 0 bases, and 7 bases separated the two germline ends. Per germline, CDR1 MNHEY and CDR2 SVGAGI. The CDR3 DNA reads TGTGCCAGCAGTCGGGGAACGAACACCGGGGAGCTGTTTTTT. Amino acids: CASSRGTNTGELFF.

The chain carries TRBV28 and TRBJ2-1, with 11 bases aligning to TRBD2. J lost 0 bases, V lost 3 bases, and 13 bases had no gene match. The germline gives CDR1 MDHEN, CDR2 SYDVKM. The CDR3 covers 20 residues. CDR3 region: CASSFTRRSSGRTSYNEQFF. For the CDR3, the DNA is TGTGCCAGCAGTTTTACCAGACGATCTAGCGGGAGGACCTCCTACAATGAGCAGTTCTTC.

This sequence joins TRBV28 and TRBJ1-6; D ambiguous. Trimming cost V 7 bases and J 5 bases, with 18 bases left between them. Germline-derived CDR1 and CDR2 are MDHEN and SYDVKM. The CDR3 consists of 16 residues. The CDR3 region is CASTEGQLRDNSPLHF. The CDR3 region has the DNA TGTGCCAGCACCGAGGGTCAGCTTCGCGATAATTCACCCCTCCACTTT.

This clonotype was seen a handful of times. The chain combines TRBV7-2 with TRBJ2-5; D tentatively fits TRBD1 or TRBD2 (5 bases each). The CDR3 is 17 amino acids. Germline assignment: CDR1 SGHTA and CDR2 FQGNSA. V lost 5 bases and J lost 1, with 20 bases in between. The CDR3 loop is CASSTIGTKRLQETQYF. The CDR3 DNA reads as TGTGCCAGCAGCACCATTGGGACCAAGCGCCTCCAAGAGACCCAGTACTTC.

V usage is TRBV19 and J usage is TRBJ1-4; no firm D call. The CDR3 contains 16 residues. The germline gives CDR1 LNHDA, CDR2 SQIVND (reference sequence). V lost 5 bases and J lost 0, with 13 bases in between. DNA for the CDR3: TGTGCCAGTAGTCTTCCCCACAGTGCAACTAATGAAAAACTGTTTTTT. Its translation is CASSLPHSATNEKLFF.

The chain links TRBV3-1 to TRBJ1-1; D is ambiguous. The germline CDR1 and CDR2 sequences are LGHDT and YNNKEL (reference sequence). V was cut by 5 bases and J by 3 bases, with 10 bases left in between. The CDR3 consists of 13 residues. The CDR3 bases are TGTGCCAGCAGCTCATCCCTGGACACTGAAGCTTTCTTT. It yields the protein CASSSSLDTEAFF. Looking up the rest from reference TRBV3-1 and TRBJ1-1 gives the full variable domain: DTAVSQTPKYLVTQMGNDKSIKCEQNLGHDTMYWYKQDSKKFLKIMFSYNNKELIINETVPNRFSPKSPDKAHLNLHINSLELGDSAVYFCASSSSLDTEAFFGQGTRLTVV.

The chain has TRBV3-1 and TRBJ2-6; D assignment may be TRBD1 or TRBD2 (6 bases each). The CDR3 sequence is 15 residues long. V was cut by 3 bases and J by 2 bases, with 8 bases left in between. Germline CDR1 and CDR2: LGHDT and YNNKEL (reference sequence). The CDR3 DNA reads TGTGCCAGCAGCCAGGAGGGGGCTGGGGCCAACGTCCTGACTTTC. Amino acids: CASSQEGAGANVLTF.

There are a few counts of this clonotype. This sequence joins TRBV6-1 and TRBJ2-1; tentative D call: TRBD2 (6 bases). V gave up 5 bases and J gave up 4 bases, with 12 bases separating them. Germline values: CDR1 MNHNS, CDR2 SASEGT. CDR3 length equals 14 residues. In DNA form, the CDR3 reads TGTGCCAGCAGTAGGGCCGGGGGTTACAATGAGCAGTTCTTC. Its translation is CASSRAGGYNEQFF.

The chain recombines TRBV11-2 with TRBJ2-2; 7 nucleotides match TRBD1. Germline V lookup: CDR1 SGHAT, CDR2 FQNNGV. Trimming cost V 5 bases and J 6 bases; bases outside gene matches: 12. The CDR3 is made up of 16 amino acids. The CDR3 DNA follows: TGTGCCAGCAGCCCAATGCCTACAGGGGCGTCCGGGGAGCTGTTTTTT. Translation: CASSPMPTGASGELFF.

This clonotype was seen ten or more times. V gene TRBV18 combines with J gene TRBJ2-5, with D unclear. This CDR3 region has 11 residues. From germline, CDR1 is KGHSH and CDR2 LQKENI. V dropped 5 bases and J dropped 1 base, with 2 bases sitting between them. DNA of the CDR3: TGTGCCAGCTCAGCCCAAGAGACCCAGTACTTC. It codes for CASSAQETQYF.

This rearrangement joins TRBV5-1 to TRBJ1-1; 8 bases agree with TRBD1. The CDR3 contains 16 residues. The V gene's germline CDR1 is SGHRS and CDR2 YFSETQ. V lost 3 bases and J lost 3; bases outside the gene matches: 10. The CDR3 DNA sequence: TGCGCCAGCAGCTCAGGGGGCGCAGCCCCCCACACTGAAGCTTTCTTT. It specifies CASSSGGAAPHTEAFF. Using reference TRBV5-1 and TRBJ1-1 for the parts outside the CDR3, the full variable domain is KAGVTQTPRYLIKTRGQQVTLSCSPISGHRSVSWYQQTPGQGLQFLFEYFSETQRNKGNFPGRFSGRQFSNSRSEMNVSTLELGDSALYLCASSSGGAAPHTEAFFGQGTRLTVV.

V is TRBV29-1 and J is TRBJ1-1, with D perhaps TRBD1 (6 bases). Germline CDR1 and CDR2: SQVTM and ANQGSEA. Trimming removed 1 base from V and 2 bases from J, with 8 bases in between. CDR3 length: 13 amino acids. The DNA of the CDR3 is TGCAGCGTTGAAGGGACAGCCAACACTGAAGCTTTCTTT. Translation gives CSVEGTANTEAFF.